Below, 28 T cell receptor beta chains from the same sample are listed, as sequenced in a study of T cells after yellow fever vaccination (dated by TCRdb to the late 2010s). Library generation was performed with 5' RACE. The sequencer listed for this sample is Illumina NovaSeq 6000. Through fastp at Q25 and MiXCR, TCRdb rebuilt clones from the public reads, retaining in-frame beta chains. Duplicate CDR3 protein sequences are folded into a single record with the most common DNA and genes. Counted in this sample were about 340,000 distinct CDR3 sequences; approximately 12% of them appeared once. Roughly 3.1% of the sample is held by the ten biggest clonotypes. The label giving this sample's treatment or condition can be read as: live attenuated yellow fever vaccine strain. This material consisted of CD4+ T cells sorted from PBMCs, taken 15 days after the yellow fever booster vaccination. The receptors were gathered from a man between 18 and 29 years old who received the YFV17D yellow fever vaccine.

This clonotype was observed a few times. This sequence joins TRBV18 and TRBJ2-7; D possibly corresponds to TRBD2 (5 bases). V dropped 4 bases and J dropped 7 bases, with 14 bases sitting between them. Germline V CDR1 and CDR2: KGHSH, LQKENI. This CDR3 comprises 13 residues. For the CDR3, the DNA is TGTGCCAGCTCACTCCCCGGGGTGTGGGAGCAGTACTTC. Its translation: CASSLPGVWEQYF.

This clonotype occurred many times. This sequence joins TRBV11-2 and TRBJ2-7, with unresolved D. CDR1 and CDR2 (germline): SGHAT, FQNNGV. The V end lost 7 bases, the J end lost 4 bases, and 26 bases lay between the germline ends. This CDR3 spans 17 amino acids. This CDR3 reads CASTSFMGRREWYEQYF. CDR3 nucleotide sequence: TGTGCCAGCACCTCCTTCATGGGCAGGAGAGAGTGGTACGAGCAGTACTTC.

This clonotype has just a few counts. This rearrangement joins TRBV2 to TRBJ1-6; maybe TRBD1 (5 bases). Trimming left V 11 bases short and J 8 bases short, with 13 bases between. The CDR3 runs to 12 residues. The germline V gene has CDR1 SNHLY and CDR2 FYNNEI. CDR3 region: CAGGTQYSPLHF. DNA of the CDR3: TGTGCCGGAGGGACCCAATATTCACCCCTCCACTTT.

The chain recombines TRBV6-1 with TRBJ1-2; D not resolved. The length of the CDR3 is 14 residues. V was cut by 3 bases and J by 1 base, with 9 bases left in between. CDR1 and CDR2 (germline): MNHNS, SASEGT. The CDR3 DNA sequence: TGTGCCAGCAGTGACCGGCTGCTTAACTATGGCTACACCTTC. It is translated as CASSDRLLNYGYTF.

The V gene is TRBV6-4, the J gene TRBJ1-1; no reliable D call. Trimming shortened V by 4 bases and J by 1 base, and 10 bases separated the two germline ends. Per germline, CDR1 MRHNA and CDR2 SNTAGT. This CDR3 has 14 amino acids. The CDR3 loop reads CASSVSSGNTEAFF. The CDR3 region has the DNA TGTGCCAGCAGTGTATCGTCAGGGAACACTGAAGCTTTCTTT.

This rearrangement joins TRBV6-6 to TRBJ2-1, with 11 nucleotides matching TRBD1. CDR3 length: 15 residues. Per the germline V gene, CDR1 is MNHNY and CDR2 is SVGAGI (reference sequence). The ends lost 0 bases at V and 8 bases at J; junction bases unmatched: 3. This CDR3 is CASSYSGQGEHEQFF. In DNA, the CDR3 is TGTGCCAGCAGTTACTCGGGACAGGGGGAGCATGAGCAGTTCTTC.

This clonotype was seen a handful of times. The CDR3 nucleotides are TGTGCCAGCAGCTTAGCCCAGGGCAGTGAAGCCAAAAACATTCAGTACTTC. Translating it yields CASSLAQGSEAKNIQYF. V usage is TRBV7-9 and J usage is TRBJ2-4; weak D call: TRBD1 (5 bases). CDR3 size: 17 residues. Germline V CDR1 and CDR2: SEHNR, FQNEAQ (reference sequence). V was clipped by 0 bases and J by 0 bases, with 12 bases between them.

The rearrangement links TRBV29-1 to TRBJ1-1; D is unclear. Trimming stripped 2 bases from V and 1 base from J, with 8 bases between. This CDR3 comprises 13 residues. Germline CDR1 is SQVTM and CDR2 is ANQGSEA. The CDR3 protein is CSVERQTNTEAFF. As DNA, the CDR3 is TGCAGCGTTGAAAGGCAGACGAACACTGAAGCTTTCTTT.

This clonotype came up a few times. The chain joins TRBV29-1 to TRBJ1-1; 7 bases align to TRBD1. Losses at the gene ends were 4 bases for V and 10 bases for J; bases not matched to a gene: 12. The CDR3 totals 13 residues. CDR1 is SQVTM, CDR2 ANQGSEA, per germline. CDR3 protein: CSVVTGPVPRAFF. DNA for the CDR3: TGCAGCGTTGTGACAGGGCCGGTACCGCGAGCTTTCTTT.

J is TRBJ2-5 and V is TRBV19; D perhaps matches TRBD1 (5 bases). Germline lookup yields CDR1 LNHDA and CDR2 SQIVND (reference sequence). The CDR3 loop spans 13 amino acids. With 6 bases removed from V and 5 bases from J, the gap between germline ends came to 13 bases. Written as DNA, the CDR3 is TGTGCCAGTAGCCGCCAGGGTTTCGAGACCCAGTACTTC. Amino acids: CASSRQGFETQYF.

The V gene is TRBV29-1, the J gene TRBJ1-3, with D tentatively TRBD1 (6 bases). This CDR3 has 12 amino acids. The germline gives CDR1 SQVTM, CDR2 ANQGSEA. Trimming left V 6 bases short and J 3 bases short, with 9 bases between. CDR3 loop: CSVEQGGNTIYF. Here the CDR3 DNA reads TGCAGCGTGGAACAGGGTGGAAACACCATATATTTT.

The chain joins TRBV14 to TRBJ2-3; D perhaps matches TRBD2 (6 bases). The V gene lost 0 bases and the J gene lost 1 base, with 11 bases spanning the gap. From germline, CDR1 is SGHDN and CDR2 FVKESK. This CDR3 has 16 residues. CDR3 in amino acids: CASSQEGGFGTDTQYF. In DNA form, the CDR3 reads TGTGCCAGCAGCCAAGAGGGGGGATTTGGCACAGATACGCAGTATTTT.

There are many counts of this clonotype. The rearrangement joins TRBV15 to TRBJ2-5; unclear D gene. The CDR3 covers 12 residues. V was cut by 0 bases and J by 5 bases, with 4 bases left in between. The germline V gene encodes CDR1 LNHNV and CDR2 YYDKDF (reference sequence). CDR3 nucleotides: TGTGCCACCAGCAGAGATTTGGAGACCCAGTACTTC. The encoded protein is CATSRDLETQYF.

The gene calls are TRBV19 and TRBJ1-4, with TRBD1 identical over 9 bases. J was trimmed by 8 bases and V by 9 bases; bases with no gene match: 16. The CDR3 consists of 16 residues. Germline V gene lookup returns CDR1 LNHDA and CDR2 SQIVND (reference sequence). In nucleotides, the CDR3 is TGTGCCAGCCCTTGGACAGGGGCTGTTTCGAACGAAAAACTGTTTTTT. Amino acids: CASPWTGAVSNEKLFF.

The chain combines TRBV6-5 with TRBJ1-3; no clear D gene. This CDR3 has 15 residues. Trimming shortened V by 7 bases and J by 0 bases, and 13 bases separated the two germline ends. Germline CDR1 reads MNHEY; CDR2 reads SVGAGI. The chain's CDR3 is CASTPPGGSGNTIYF. Written as DNA, the CDR3 is TGTGCCAGCACCCCCCCGGGAGGCTCTGGAAACACCATATATTTT.

This clonotype was picked up a small number of times. The CDR3 DNA reads TGTGCCAGCAGTGAAACCAGCTTCCGCACAGATACGCAGTATTTT. It specifies CASSETSFRTDTQYF. The chain links TRBV2 to TRBJ2-3; D call uncertain. V gave up 2 bases and J gave up 1 base, with 10 bases separating them. CDR1 SNHLY and CDR2 FYNNEI come from the germline V gene. This CDR3 is built from 15 residues.

The chain has TRBV12-3 or TRBV12-4 and TRBJ1-5; D is unclear. The V end was cut by 3 bases, the J end by 1 base, with 4 bases between. This CDR3 is built from 13 residues. The chain's CDR3 is CASSFLSNQPQHF. The CDR3 DNA is TGTGCCAGCAGTTTCCTGAGCAATCAGCCCCAGCATTTT.

J is TRBJ2-1 and V is TRBV7-2, with TRBD2 matching 12 bases. This CDR3 has 17 amino acids. J lost 7 bases, V lost 6 bases, and 13 bases had no gene match. CDR1 and CDR2 (germline): SGHTA, FQGNSA. CDR3 in amino acids: CASSPEGTSGGFNEQFF. In DNA form, the CDR3 reads TGTGCCAGCAGTCCCGAGGGCACTAGCGGGGGGTTTAATGAGCAGTTCTTC. The full variable domain, with the rest looked up from reference TRBV7-2 and TRBJ2-1, is GAGVSQSPSNKVTEKGKDVELRCDPISGHTALYWYRQSLGQGLEFLIYFQGNSAPDKSGLPSDRFSAERTGGSVSTLTIQRTQQEDSAVYLCASSPEGTSGGFNEQFFGPGTRLTVL.

The chain couples TRBV4-1 to TRBJ2-1; D remains ambiguous. The V end lost 0 bases, the J end lost 15 bases, and 12 bases lay between the germline ends. This CDR3 has 12 amino acids. Germline lookup yields CDR1 MGHRA and CDR2 YSYEKL. DNA for the CDR3: TGCGCCAGCAGCCAAGATCGAACCCGGAGGTTCTTC. Translation gives CASSQDRTRRFF.

In this sample, this clonotype turned up many times. As DNA, the CDR3 is TGTGCCAGCAGCTTAAAGTGGCGGGGCACAGATACGCAGTATTTT. Amino acid sequence: CASSLKWRGTDTQYF. The genes are TRBV7-9 and TRBJ2-3; the D gene is possibly TRBD2 (5 bases). The germline V gene encodes CDR1 SEHNR and CDR2 FQNEAQ (reference sequence). The CDR3 extends over 15 amino acids. V lost 2 bases to trimming and J lost 1 base, with 10 bases between them.

The chain recombines TRBV12-3 or TRBV12-4 with TRBJ1-3, with TRBD1 matching 12 bases. The junction had 3 bases not matched to a gene; V was cut back by 5 bases and J by 4 bases. The CDR3 length is 15 residues. The CDR3 spells CASSTGTGGGNTIYF. Here the CDR3 DNA reads TGTGCCAGCAGTACCGGGACAGGGGGCGGAAACACCATATATTTT.

V and J are TRBV20-1 and TRBJ2-7; possible D gene TRBD1, 6 bases. V lost 6 bases and J 3 bases, leaving 21 bases between the germline ends. Per germline, CDR1 DFQATT and CDR2 SNEGSKA (reference sequence). This CDR3 contains 15 residues. Written as DNA, the CDR3 is TGCAGTGCAAGGTTAATTGGGGGCTTCAACTACGAGCAGTACTTC. It encodes CSARLIGGFNYEQYF.

This clonotype was counted ten times or more. The rearrangement joins TRBV20-1 to TRBJ2-5, with 10 bases aligning to TRBD2. Germline V CDR1 and CDR2: DFQATT, SNEGSKA (reference sequence). The CDR3 covers 12 residues. CDR3 in amino acids: CRAGTSDETQYF. The CDR3 DNA sequence: TGCAGGGCCGGGACTAGCGACGAGACCCAGTACTTC.

The rearrangement joins TRBV7-8 to TRBJ1-6, with no clear D. CDR1 is SGHVS and CDR2 is FQNEAQ in the germline V gene. This CDR3 has 14 residues. Between the trimmed V and J ends, which lost 3 bases and 10 bases, there was a span of 13 bases. CDR3: CASSLWWVNSPLHF. DNA of the CDR3: TGTGCCAGCAGCTTGTGGTGGGTTAACTCACCCCTCCACTTT.

This chain connects TRBV5-4 to TRBJ1-2; TRBD1 matches 9 bases. Trimming at V came to 6 bases and at J to 2 bases, leaving 5 bases not matched to a gene. CDR3 length equals 14 residues. Germline values: CDR1 SGHNT, CDR2 YYREEE (reference sequence). CDR3 bases: TGTGCCAGCAACAACAGGGGGCGCAACTATGGCTACACCTTC. It codes for CASNNRGRNYGYTF. Looking up the rest from reference TRBV5-4 and TRBJ1-2 gives the full variable domain: ETGVTQSPTHLIKTRGQQVTLRCSSQSGHNTVSWYQQALGQGPQFIFQYYREEENGRGNFPPRFSGLQFPNYSSELNVNALELDDSALYLCASNNRGRNYGYTFGSGTRLTVV.

This clonotype appeared many times. V is TRBV5-8 and J is TRBJ1-1; TRBD1 matches at 7 bases. This CDR3 contains 16 residues. Per germline, CDR1 SGHTS and CDR2 YDEGEE. With V trimmed by 4 bases and J by 0 bases, 9 bases remained unmatched. CDR3 sequence: CASSIYTGAMNTEAFF. CDR3 DNA: TGTGCCAGCAGCATATACACAGGGGCCATGAACACTGAAGCTTTCTTT. The full variable domain, its missing parts supplied by reference TRBV5-8 and TRBJ1-1, is EAGVTQSPTHLIKTRGQQATLRCSPISGHTSVYWYQQALGLGLQFLLWYDEGEERNRGNFPPRFSGRQFPNYSSELNVNALELEDSALYLCASSIYTGAMNTEAFFGQGTRLTVV.

This clonotype has a handful of counts. This chain connects TRBV12-3 or TRBV12-4 to TRBJ1-6; TRBD1 aligns across 7 bases. V gave up 5 bases and J gave up 6 bases; unmatched junction bases: 10. This CDR3 is 16 amino acids long. In nucleotides, the CDR3 is TGTGCCAGCAGTCGACAGGGCTCGGTATCTAATTCACCCCTCCACTTT. This encodes CASSRQGSVSNSPLHF.

The chain links TRBV6-2 or TRBV6-3 to TRBJ1-5; no reliable D call. The CDR3 spans 12 residues. Trimming removed 6 bases at V and 4 bases at J, with 7 bases between. Per germline, CDR1 MNHEY and CDR2 SVGEGT. As DNA, the CDR3 is TGTGCCAGCAGAGACACGAATCAGCCCCAGCATTTT. This translates into CASRDTNQPQHF.